These 16 T cell receptor beta chains came from one sample sequenced in a study of blood T cells in healthy people across ages. For the second PCR, which ran for 7 to 11 cycles, a sample-barcoded 5' primer and a J-beta primer mix were used. TCRdb reprocessed the 5' RACE reads with MiXCR, giving one entry per CDR3 protein. The sample includes 600,000 or so distinct CDR3 sequences, 47% of them seen just once. The sequenced material came from blood. Receptors originate from a man older than 75 in good health.

The chain joins TRBV30 to TRBJ2-3, with 10 bases fitting TRBD2. The CDR3 length is 15 residues. The germline V gene has CDR1 GTSNPN and CDR2 SVGIG (reference sequence). V shed 0 bases, J shed 4 bases, and the junction held 4 bases outside the gene matches. Written as DNA, the CDR3 is TGTGCCTGGAGTGTACTAGCGGGGAATGCAGATACGCAGTATTTT. It yields the protein CAWSVLAGNADTQYF.

This chain links TRBV5-1 with TRBJ2-7; TRBD1 matches 8 bases. Per germline, CDR1 SGHRS and CDR2 YFSETQ. V was clipped by 4 bases and J by 4 bases; unmatched bases: 10. CDR3 size: 15 residues. DNA of the CDR3: TGCGCCAGCAGCCCTCCCGGGACAGGCTTTTACGAGCAGTACTTC. Protein product: CASSPPGTGFYEQYF.

The V call is TRBV7-2, the J call TRBJ2-2; possibly TRBD2 for D (5 bases). This CDR3 is built from 16 residues. From germline, CDR1 is SGHTA and CDR2 FQGNSA. V was shortened by 4 bases and J by 2 bases, with 14 bases between the two germline ends. CDR3 nucleotide sequence: TGTGCCAGCAGCTGGCTGGGAGCCGTTAACACCGGGGAGCTGTTTTTT. As protein: CASSWLGAVNTGELFF.

The genes are TRBV7-2 and TRBJ2-7, with D tentatively TRBD1 or TRBD2 (5 bases each). In germline, CDR1 is SGHTA, CDR2 FQGNSA. The length of the CDR3 is 15 residues. Trimming stripped 2 bases from V and 0 bases from J, with 11 bases between. CDR3 sequence: CASSLPGLPSYEQYF. CDR3 DNA: TGTGCCAGCAGCTTACCGGGGCTCCCCTCCTACGAGCAGTACTTC. Looking up the rest from reference TRBV7-2 and TRBJ2-7 gives the full variable domain: GAGVSQSPSNKVTEKGKDVELRCDPISGHTALYWYRQSLGQGLEFLIYFQGNSAPDKSGLPSDRFSAERTGGSVSTLTIQRTQQEDSAVYLCASSLPGLPSYEQYFGPGTRLTVT.

There are a few counts of this clonotype. V is TRBV27 and J is TRBJ2-1; TRBD2 aligns across 10 bases. Germline V gene data show CDR1 as MNHEY and CDR2 as SMNVEV (reference sequence). This CDR3 has 16 amino acids. Trimming removed 4 bases from V and 4 bases from J; junction bases left unmatched: 7. The CDR3 is CASSSLSSGGYNEQFF. DNA for the CDR3: TGTGCCAGCAGTTCCCTGTCTAGCGGGGGTTACAATGAGCAGTTCTTC.

This clonotype was observed a few times. This rearrangement joins TRBV10-3 to TRBJ2-7; D not certain. This CDR3 region has 14 residues. Germline values: CDR1 ENHRY, CDR2 SYGVKD. V was pared by 2 bases and J by 1 base, with 9 bases between. CDR3 nucleotides: TGTGCCATCAGTGAGGCCAGCGATTCCTACGAGCAGTACTTC. Protein: CAISEASDSYEQYF.

The V gene is TRBV5-1, the J gene TRBJ2-7; 9 nucleotides agree with TRBD2. CDR1 is SGHRS, CDR2 YFSETQ, per germline. J lost 3 bases, V lost 0 bases, and 4 bases had no gene match. This CDR3 contains 15 residues. The CDR3, as DNA: TGCGCCAGCAGCTTGGTGGCTAGCGGGGTCTACGAGCAGTACTTC. Amino acids: CASSLVASGVYEQYF.

On this clonotype itself: A much more abundant neighbour one base away suggests this may be a read error. The chain employs TRBV6-5 and TRBJ1-1; D perhaps matches TRBD1 (5 bases). The CDR3 loop spans 15 amino acids. From germline, CDR1 is MNHEY and CDR2 SVGAGI. CDR3 DNA sequence: TGTGCCAGCGGTTACTCCAGGGCTTCGAACACTGAAGCTTTCTTT. It is translated as CASGYSRASNTEAFF.

For this clonotype: Since a much larger clone is just one base distant, this may be a read error. The rearrangement links TRBV29-1 to TRBJ2-1; weak D call: TRBD2 (5 bases). The CDR3 covers 12 residues. V shed 6 bases and J shed 13 bases, with 19 bases lying between them. Germline CDR1 reads SQVTM; CDR2 reads ANQGSEA. The CDR3 region is CSVKRDARTQFF. CDR3 DNA: TGCAGCGTCAAACGGGATGCCCGGACCCAGTTCTTC.

This sequence joins TRBV20-1 and TRBJ2-4; 7 bases are a match to TRBD1. The better agreement between TRBJ2-5 and the DNA end casts doubt on the J call. The CDR3 covers 15 residues. Looked up from germline, CDR1 is DFQATT and CDR2 is SNEGSKA (reference sequence). The CDR3 is CSAPGGQAPLGTQYF. DNA for the CDR3: TGCAGTGCTCCAGGGGGACAAGCCCCCCTAGGGACCCAGTACTTC.

This sequence joins TRBV4-3 and TRBJ2-3; TRBD2 agrees at 11 bases. Losses at the gene ends were 0 bases for V and 1 base for J; bases not matched to a gene: 9. Per the germline V gene, CDR1 is LGHNA and CDR2 is YSLEER. CDR3 length: 19 amino acids. The DNA of the CDR3 is TGCGCCAGCAGCCAAGATTTCACTAGCGGGAGTCGACGCACAGATACGCAGTATTTT. Translation: CASSQDFTSGSRRTDTQYF.

The rearrangement links TRBV6-5 to TRBJ2-5; tentatively, D is TRBD2 (6 bases). The CDR3 contains 12 residues. V was cut by 5 bases and J by 11 bases, with 15 bases left in between. Germline V CDR1 and CDR2: MNHEY, SVGAGI. In nucleotides, the CDR3 is TGTGCCAGCAGTAGACTAGGTGATGAGCAGTACTTC. Protein: CASSRLGDEQYF.

On this clonotype itself: This sequence may be a read error, since a much larger clone differs from it by one base. This chain uses TRBV5-6 with TRBJ2-7; tentative D call: TRBD2 (6 bases). With 4 bases removed from V and 0 bases from J, the gap between germline ends came to 11 bases. The length of the CDR3 is 14 residues. Germline loops: CDR1 SGHDT, CDR2 YYEEEE. CDR3 nucleotides: TGTGCCAGCAGCCGGGACTTGAGCTCCTACGAGCAGTACTTC. Amino acids: CASSRDLSSYEQYF.

The chain links TRBV29-1 to TRBJ2-7, with TRBD2 as a possible D gene (6 bases). The CDR3 length is 13 residues. Trimming took 4 bases from V and 4 from J, leaving 14 bases between them. Germline loops: CDR1 SQVTM, CDR2 ANQGSEA. CDR3 nucleotide sequence: TGCAGCGTTGTCTCGGGGACTCCGTACGAGCAGTACTTC. This sequence encodes CSVVSGTPYEQYF.

This clonotype has only a few counts. The CDR3 here is CASSQTTGTEAFF. The CDR3 bases are TGTGCCAGCAGCCAAACCACAGGCACTGAAGCTTTCTTT. This sequence joins TRBV14 and TRBJ1-1; TRBD1 might be the D (5 bases). CDR1 is SGHDN and CDR2 is FVKESK in the germline V gene. Trimming removed 2 bases from V and 4 bases from J, with 8 bases in between. CDR3 length: 13 residues. The entire variable domain, with the rest obtained from reference TRBV14 and TRBJ1-1, is as follows: EAGVTQFPSHSVIEKGQTVTLRCDPISGHDNLYWYRRVMGKEIKFLLHFVKESKQDESGMPNNRFLAERTGGTYSTLKVQPAELEDSGVYFCASSQTTGTEAFFGQGTRLTVV.

This clonotype was found a few times. The chain links TRBV12-3 or TRBV12-4 to TRBJ2-1; D gene ambiguous. This CDR3 contains 17 residues. V was clipped by 4 bases and J by 0 bases, with 16 bases between them. DNA for the CDR3: TGTGCCAGCAGTTCGGTGGCGATTACCAGCTCCTACAATGAGCAGTTCTTC. It codes for CASSSVAITSSYNEQFF.